This entry lists 26 T cell receptor beta chains sequenced from one sample in a study of blood T cells in healthy people across ages. Together with a sample-barcoded 5' primer, a J-beta primer mix was included in a second PCR lasting roughly 6 to 12 cycles. TCRdb re-analysed the 5' RACE reads in MiXCR, keeping a single row per CDR3 protein. The sample contains roughly 1,500,000 distinct CDR3 sequences, 42% of which appear only once. The sample comprised blood. The receptors here all came from a woman between 18 and 30 years old in good health.

The CDR3 loop reads CASSKARLGSTDTQYF. CDR3 nucleotide sequence: TGTGCCAGCAGCAAAGCGAGGTTGGGGAGCACAGATACGCAGTATTTT. V is TRBV21-1 and J is TRBJ2-3. TRBV21-1 is noted as a pseudogene. This CDR3 contains 16 residues.

The V and J genes are TRBV7-3 and TRBJ2-7, with 7 nucleotides matching TRBD2. Trimming cost V 5 bases and J 5 bases; bases outside gene matches: 12. The CDR3 length is 15 residues. Germline V lookup: CDR1 SGHTA, CDR2 FQGTGA. CDR3 bases: TGTGCCAGCAGCCCAGCCTCTAGCGGTTCCCACGAGCAGTACTTC. This sequence encodes CASSPASSGSHEQYF.

About this clonotype itself: The germline gene is not matched at one end of the junction; a read error may be the cause. This chain uses TRBV27 with TRBJ1-2; the match to TRBD1 covers 8 bases. The CDR3 has 17 amino acids. Germline lookup yields CDR1 MNHEY and CDR2 SMNVEV (reference sequence). In DNA, the CDR3 is TGCGCCACCAGACCGCTCGGGCTGGGACAGGAAACCTATGGCTACACCTTC. Protein: CATRPLGLGQETYGYTF.

This chain uses TRBV12-3 or TRBV12-4 with TRBJ2-5, with TRBD2 identical over 10 bases. CDR3 size: 15 residues. Losses at the gene ends were 4 bases for V and 8 bases for J; bases not matched to a gene: 10. The CDR3 coding sequence is TGTGCCAGCAGTTCCGCCAGGACTAGCGGAATTACCCAGTACTTC. Amino acids: CASSSARTSGITQYF.

V usage is TRBV11-1 and J usage is TRBJ2-7; D ambiguous. The CDR3 runs 13 residues. Trimming shortened V by 5 bases and J by 3 bases, and 11 bases separated the two germline ends. Germline values: CDR1 SGHAT, CDR2 FQDESV (reference sequence). The CDR3 sequence is CASSIGWGYEQYF. The CDR3 DNA is TGTGCCAGCAGCATTGGTTGGGGCTACGAGCAGTACTTC.

The chain employs TRBV20-1 and TRBJ2-7; D is possibly TRBD1 (6 bases). Germline-derived CDR1 and CDR2 are DFQATT and SNEGSKA (reference sequence). There are 13 residues in the CDR3. Trimming pared 3 bases from V and 5 bases from J, leaving 14 bases between. CDR3 DNA: TGCAGTGCTAGGGCCCCAGGGGCGGACGAGCAGTACTTC. Translation: CSARAPGADEQYF.

V gene TRBV20-1 combines with J gene TRBJ1-5; D is unresolved. The germline gives CDR1 DFQATT, CDR2 SNEGSKA (reference sequence). The V and J ends lost 0 bases and 0 bases respectively, with 9 bases between them. This CDR3 is built from 15 residues. This chain's CDR3 is CSARDRRYSNQPQHF. The DNA for the CDR3 is TGCAGTGCTAGAGATAGGCGATATAGCAATCAGCCCCAGCATTTT.

The CDR3 nucleotides are TGTGCCTATACTATAGGGGGGCCCACTGAAGCTTTCTTT. Its translation is CAYTIGGPTEAFF. The gene calls are TRBV30 and TRBJ1-1, with a possible D match to TRBD1 (6 bases). CDR1 and CDR2 from the germline V gene are GTSNPN and SVGIG (reference sequence). V dropped 7 bases and J dropped 4 bases, with 16 bases sitting between them. The CDR3 covers 13 residues. Together with reference TRBV30 and TRBJ1-1, the CDR3 gives the full variable domain: SQTIHQWPATLVQPVGSPLSLECTVEGTSNPNLYWYRQAAGRGLQLLFYSVGIGQISSEVPQNLSASRPQDRQFILSSKKLLLSDSGFYLCAYTIGGPTEAFFGQGTRLTVV.

The chain carries TRBV12-3 or TRBV12-4 and TRBJ1-2; TRBD1 agrees at 7 bases. V shed 5 bases, J shed 12 bases, and the junction held 6 bases outside the gene matches. The CDR3 is made up of 11 amino acids. The chain's CDR3 is CASSIQGGHTF. In DNA form, the CDR3 reads TGTGCCAGCAGTATCCAGGGGGGCCACACCTTC.

DNA for the CDR3: TGTGCCAGCAGGCCGGGACACCTGTCCACCTACGAGCAGTACTTC. Protein: CASRPGHLSTYEQYF. The V call is TRBV25-1, the J call TRBJ2-7; tentative D call: TRBD1 (6 bases). V lost 6 bases and J 2 bases, leaving 17 bases between the germline ends. CDR1 MGHDK and CDR2 SYGVNS come from the germline V gene. The CDR3 is 15 residues long.

Ten or more counts support this clonotype. The rearrangement links TRBV28 to TRBJ2-4; TRBD1 aligns across 8 bases. After removal of 5 bases from V and 6 bases from J, the junction contained 9 bases not matched to a gene. CDR1 is MDHEN and CDR2 is SYDVKM in the germline V gene. The CDR3 extends over 15 amino acids. CDR3 sequence: CASSRQGNPPNIQYF. In nucleotides, the CDR3 is TGTGCCAGCAGTCGACAGGGGAACCCACCAAACATTCAGTACTTC. Filled out from reference TRBV28 and TRBJ2-4, the complete variable domain reads DVKVTQSSRYLVKRTGEKVFLECVQDMDHENMFWYRQDPGLGLRLIYFSYDVKMKEKGDIPEGYSVSREKKERFSLILESASTNQTSMYLCASSRQGNPPNIQYFGAGTRLSVL.

V is TRBV27 and J is TRBJ2-7; D is uncertain. This CDR3 is 14 amino acids long. Germline loops: CDR1 MNHEY, CDR2 SMNVEV (reference sequence). The V and J ends lost 7 bases and 2 bases respectively, with 15 bases between them. As DNA, the CDR3 is TGTGCCAGCATTTTCTCGACCAATCCCTACGAGCAGTACTTC. It translates to CASIFSTNPYEQYF.

Comment on this clonotype: A read error may explain this, as a much larger clone is one base away. This chain joins TRBV4-1 and TRBJ2-1, with D possibly being TRBD2 (5 bases). The CDR3 sequence is 11 residues long. V was pared by 8 bases and J by 9 bases, with 11 bases between. From germline, CDR1 is MGHRA and CDR2 YSYEKL. The CDR3 nucleotides are TGCGCCAGCGGCGAGGGCAGTGAGCAGTTCTTC. It codes for CASGEGSEQFF.

This sequence joins TRBV27 and TRBJ2-7, with D tentatively TRBD2 (6 bases). The CDR3 is 14 amino acids. Germline CDR1 reads MNHEY; CDR2 reads SMNVEV (reference sequence). V dropped 7 bases and J dropped 1 base, with 14 bases sitting between them. CDR3: CASNPTGTSYEQYF. In DNA, the CDR3 is TGTGCCAGCAATCCGACCGGGACTTCCTACGAGCAGTACTTC.

This clonotype was counted between two and nine times. The chain links TRBV5-1 to TRBJ2-1; 9 bases agree with TRBD2. The CDR3 has 18 residues. Germline V lookup: CDR1 SGHRS, CDR2 YFSETQ. Trimming at V came to 0 bases and at J to 5 bases, leaving 12 bases not matched to a gene. In nucleotides, the CDR3 is TGCGCCAGCAGCTTGGGAGGGGCAGCGGGAGGACTACACAATGAGCAGTTCTTC. Protein product: CASSLGGAAGGLHNEQFF.

In its sample, this clonotype was seen a few times. The chain combines TRBV27 with TRBJ2-3; the D gene could be TRBD1 or TRBD2 (7 bases each). Trimming stripped 10 bases from V and 1 base from J, with 15 bases between. Looked up from germline, CDR1 is MNHEY and CDR2 is SMNVEV (reference sequence). This CDR3 is 14 amino acids long. The CDR3 sequence: CATESGTGTDTQYF. The CDR3 bases are TGTGCCACCGAGAGCGGGACAGGCACAGATACGCAGTATTTT.

V usage is TRBV6-1 and J usage is TRBJ1-1; D might be TRBD1 (6 bases). The CDR3 extends over 15 amino acids. Germline CDR1 MNHNS, CDR2 SASEGT. V gave up 8 bases and J gave up 2 bases, with 18 bases separating them. The CDR3 region has the DNA TGTGCCAGCGGCGTTGTACAGGGATCAAACACTGAAGCTTTCTTT. This translates into CASGVVQGSNTEAFF.

The table lists this clonotype with a few counts. The rearrangement joins TRBV20-1 to TRBJ2-5; 10 nucleotides agree with TRBD1. CDR1 and CDR2 (germline): DFQATT, SNEGSKA (reference sequence). V lost 2 bases and J lost 4; bases outside the gene matches: 4. This CDR3 contains 14 residues. The CDR3 loop reads CSARIWTGGETQYF. In DNA form, the CDR3 reads TGCAGTGCTAGAATCTGGACAGGGGGAGAGACCCAGTACTTC.

The DNA of the CDR3 is TGTGCCAGCAGCCCCCCCGGGGCAGAACGAGAGACCCAGTACTTC. Residues: CASSPPGAERETQYF. The chain is built from TRBV7-9 and TRBJ2-5, with D perhaps given as TRBD1 or TRBD2 (5 bases each). The germline CDR1 and CDR2 sequences are SEHNR and FQNEAQ (reference sequence). The CDR3 is 15 amino acids. Trimming shortened V by 5 bases and J by 4 bases, and 17 bases separated the two germline ends.

The chain recombines TRBV27 with TRBJ2-1; 13 positions match TRBD2. CDR1 MNHEY and CDR2 SMNVEV come from the germline V gene (reference sequence). This CDR3 has 18 residues. V lost 5 bases and J lost 8; bases outside the gene matches: 15. CDR3: CASSPRPRTSGSRDEQFF. Here the CDR3 DNA reads TGTGCCAGCAGTCCCCGTCCAAGGACTAGCGGGAGTCGGGATGAGCAGTTCTTC.

This clonotype has more than one count but fewer than ten. The chain has TRBV2 and TRBJ2-5; no clear D. The V gene lost 7 bases and the J gene lost 2 bases, with 14 bases spanning the gap. This CDR3 has 14 amino acids. The germline V gene encodes CDR1 SNHLY and CDR2 FYNNEI. The CDR3 DNA reads TGTGCCAGCAACGGCCCGGGCGGACAAGAGACCCAGTACTTC. Protein: CASNGPGGQETQYF.

The rearrangement uses TRBV20-1 and TRBJ2-3; 9 bases map to TRBD2. Germline-derived CDR1 and CDR2 are DFQATT and SNEGSKA (reference sequence). The CDR3 totals 15 residues. Trimming removed 2 bases from V and 8 bases from J; junction bases left unmatched: 11. This CDR3 reads CSARLASGEVGTQYF. The CDR3 DNA reads TGCAGTGCTAGATTAGCTAGCGGGGAAGTAGGTACGCAGTATTTT.

V and J are TRBV10-1 and TRBJ2-7; D gene ambiguous. Germline CDR1 WNHNN, CDR2 SYGVQD (reference sequence). CDR3 length equals 15 residues. V lost 2 bases, J lost 0 bases, and 11 bases lay in between. CDR3 sequence: CASSETRTDSYEQYF. As DNA, the CDR3 is TGCGCCAGCAGTGAGACACGGACGGACTCCTACGAGCAGTACTTC.

The genes are TRBV7-2 and TRBJ2-2; TRBD2 is a possible D gene (6 bases). The CDR3 loop spans 15 amino acids. The ends were cut back, 5 bases at V and 7 bases at J, with 17 bases in the middle. The germline CDR1 and CDR2 sequences are SGHTA and FQGNSA. For the CDR3, the DNA is TGTGCCAGCAGCCCAAGAGACGGGGGAAGCGGGGAGCTGTTTTTT. Its translation is CASSPRDGGSGELFF.

This clonotype has only a few counts. J is TRBJ2-5 and V is TRBV11-3, with D perhaps matching TRBD1 (5 bases). This CDR3 is 13 amino acids long. Germline V gene sequence: CDR1 SGHNT, CDR2 YENEEA. V dropped 5 bases and J dropped 5 bases, with 12 bases sitting between them. The CDR3 sequence is CASSPRGVETQYF. The CDR3 DNA sequence: TGTGCCAGCAGCCCTAGGGGTGTGGAGACCCAGTACTTC.

This chain links TRBV20-1 with TRBJ1-2; D is unclear. The germline V and J ends were trimmed by 1 base and 5 bases, with 11 bases remaining between them. The germline V gene encodes CDR1 DFQATT and CDR2 SNEGSKA (reference sequence). This CDR3 has 13 amino acids. In nucleotides, the CDR3 is TGCAGTGCTAGAGTTCCCGGGGAGTATGGCTACACCTTC. Translating it yields CSARVPGEYGYTF.